The 18 T cell receptor beta chains reported below all come from one sample, sequenced in a study of cytomegalovirus exposure and HLA in healthy donors. The PCR contained 60 Vbeta and 13 Jbeta primers. Libraries were prepared by immunoSEQ multiplex PCR; TCRdb keeps only in-frame clonotypes and omits some of them. Here the sample spans 100,000 to 150,000 clones, 10% being singletons. Material: PBMCs. Receptors were obtained from a young woman in good health and CMV-seropositive.

This clone turned up a few times. The V gene is TRBV9, the J gene TRBJ2-2; no clear D gene. Deletions cut 4 bases from V and 7 bases from J, with 14 bases between. Germline lookup yields CDR1 SGDLS and CDR2 YYNGEE. This CDR3 has 14 amino acids. The CDR3 is CASSPQESIGELFF. CDR3 in DNA: TGTGCCAGCAGCCCTCAAGAGTCGATCGGGGAGCTGTTTTTT.

The chain employs TRBV19 and TRBJ1-2; a possible D gene is TRBD1 (5 bases). CDR1 and CDR2 from the germline V gene are LNHDA and SQIVND (reference sequence). CDR3 length: 12 residues. V was cut by 9 bases and J by 5 bases, with 13 bases left in between. CDR3 in DNA: TGTGCCAGCGGACGCGGGGGTTATGGCTACACCTTC. Its protein is CASGRGGYGYTF.

The rearrangement joins TRBV6-1 to TRBJ1-5; D perhaps matches TRBD1 (5 bases). CDR1 is MNHNS and CDR2 is SASEGT in the germline V gene. The CDR3 loop spans 12 amino acids. Deletions cut 4 bases from V and 11 bases from J, with 12 bases between. CDR3 in amino acids: CASSAEGVTQHF. CDR3 nucleotides: TGTGCCAGCAGTGCCGAAGGGGTGACCCAGCATTTT.

There are a few counts of this clone. The chain carries TRBV2 and TRBJ2-7; possibly TRBD2 for D (5 bases). From germline, CDR1 is SNHLY and CDR2 FYNNEI. The CDR3 contains 13 residues. Trimming took 4 bases from V and 5 from J, leaving 12 bases between them. The CDR3: CASSASEGHEQYF. The CDR3 DNA sequence: TGTGCCAGCAGTGCTTCAGAGGGCCACGAGCAGTACTTC.

Only a few counts were recorded for this clone. The chain couples TRBV13 to TRBJ2-3; D is possibly TRBD2 (6 bases). V dropped 5 bases and J dropped 0 bases, with 15 bases sitting between them. Looked up from germline, CDR1 is PRHDT and CDR2 is FYEKMQ (reference sequence). CDR3 length equals 16 residues. Here the CDR3 reads CASSDTTSTSTDTQYF. The CDR3 region has the DNA TGTGCCAGCAGCGATACTACTAGCACGAGCACAGATACGCAGTATTTT.

This clone was found a few times. The gene calls are TRBV6-5 and TRBJ2-7, with TRBD2 identical over 9 bases. The CDR3 totals 13 residues. With V trimmed by 8 bases and J by 2 bases, 4 bases remained unmatched. Germline-derived CDR1 and CDR2 are MNHEY and SVGAGI. The CDR3 loop reads CASRLAVTYEQYF. The CDR3 DNA is TGTGCCAGCCGACTAGCGGTGACCTACGAGCAGTACTTC.

This chain connects TRBV7-6 to TRBJ1-4, with D unclear. CDR3 length: 13 residues. Trimming cost V 5 bases and J 8 bases, with 12 bases left between them. CDR1 and CDR2 (germline): SGHVS, FNYEAQ. CDR3 in DNA: TGTGCCAGCAGCGACGGAGAGTGGGAAAAACTGTTTTTT. Translating gives CASSDGEWEKLFF.

For this clone: Being one base from a much bigger clone, this may be a read error. V and J are TRBV6-4 and TRBJ1-1; weak D call: TRBD1 (5 bases). The CDR3 covers 14 residues. CDR1 and CDR2 from the germline V gene are MRHNA and SNTAGT. DNA for the CDR3: TGTGCCAGCAGTGAAGGAGGGGCCAGCACTGAAGCTTTATTT. Protein sequence: CASSEGGASTEALF.

The chain combines TRBV11-3 with TRBJ2-4; 7 bases are a match to TRBD1. CDR3 length equals 13 residues. Trimming removed 5 bases from V and 7 bases from J; junction bases left unmatched: 5. Per the germline V gene, CDR1 is SGHNT and CDR2 is YENEEA. In DNA, the CDR3 is TGTGCCAGCAGCCCGGGACAGATTAACATTCAGTACTTC. As protein: CASSPGQINIQYF.

This clone occurred a few times. The genes are TRBV7-6 and TRBJ1-1; maybe TRBD1 (5 bases). Germline V gene lookup returns CDR1 SGHVS and CDR2 FNYEAQ. CDR3 length: 14 residues. V was cut by 5 bases and J by 5 bases, with 15 bases left in between. The CDR3 reads CASSPGGGGTEAFF. In nucleotides, the CDR3 is TGTGCCAGCAGCCCCGGCGGGGGTGGAACTGAAGCTTTCTTT.

The V call is TRBV15, the J call TRBJ1-4, with TRBD1 matching over 8 bases. This CDR3 is 15 amino acids long. The germline V gene encodes CDR1 LNHNV and CDR2 YYDKDF (reference sequence). The junction had 5 bases not matched to a gene; V was cut back by 5 bases and J by 3 bases. The CDR3 reads CATSSTGGANEKLFF. The DNA for the CDR3 is TGTGCCACCAGCTCCACAGGGGGGGCTAATGAAAAACTGTTTTTT.

The chain employs TRBV4-1 and TRBJ2-7, with TRBD1 identical over 7 bases. CDR1 is MGHRA, CDR2 YSYEKL, per germline. With 2 bases clipped from V and 3 bases from J, the junction kept 7 bases outside the gene matches. The CDR3 has 15 amino acids. CDR3 nucleotide sequence: TGCGCCAGCAGCCAACACCCGGGACAGCTCTACGAGCAGTACTTC. Protein: CASSQHPGQLYEQYF.

V usage is TRBV29-1 and J usage is TRBJ1-4; D is perhaps TRBD1 (5 bases). The length of the CDR3 is 15 residues. Germline CDR1 is SQVTM and CDR2 is ANQGSEA. With 7 bases removed from V and 1 base from J, the gap between germline ends came to 16 bases. This CDR3 is CSGQGTSQTNEKLFF. CDR3 nucleotide sequence: TGCAGCGGGCAGGGAACTAGCCAAACTAATGAAAAACTGTTTTTT.

This clone showed up just a few times. The V gene is TRBV13, the J gene TRBJ2-3, with 9 bases matching TRBD2. Germline V CDR1 and CDR2: PRHDT, FYEKMQ (reference sequence). The CDR3 has 16 amino acids. V gave up 2 bases and J gave up 6 bases; unmatched junction bases: 9. The chain's CDR3 is CASSLYVAGVVDTQYF. The CDR3 region has the DNA TGTGCCAGCAGCTTATATGTAGCGGGAGTGGTTGATACGCAGTATTTT.

This clone was seen only a few times. The V and J genes are TRBV2 and TRBJ1-5; 7 bases line up with TRBD1. Germline V CDR1 and CDR2: SNHLY, FYNNEI. Trimming removed 5 bases from V and 1 base from J; junction bases left unmatched: 5. There are 15 residues in the CDR3. CDR3 nucleotides: TGTGCCAGCAGTCAGGAGGGGGCGAGCAATCAGCCCCAGCATTTT. It codes for CASSQEGASNQPQHF. The entire variable domain, with the rest obtained from reference TRBV2 and TRBJ1-5, is as follows: EPEVTQTPSHQVTQMGQEVILRCVPISNHLYFYWYRQILGQKVEFLVSFYNNEISEKSEIFDDQFSVERPDGSNFTLKIRSTKLEDSAMYFCASSQEGASNQPQHFGDGTRLSIL.

This sequence joins TRBV19 and TRBJ2-1, with D unclear. The CDR3 runs to 11 residues. Germline CDR1 LNHDA, CDR2 SQIVND (reference sequence). Trimming stripped 6 bases from V and 4 bases from J, with 4 bases between. The CDR3 sequence: CASRQYNEQFF. CDR3 nucleotide sequence: TGTGCCAGTAGGCAGTACAATGAGCAGTTCTTC.

V is TRBV29-1 and J is TRBJ2-3, with D possibly matching TRBD2 (6 bases). CDR3 length: 11 amino acids. The V and J ends lost 4 bases and 8 bases respectively, with 10 bases between them. Germline V gene lookup returns CDR1 SQVTM and CDR2 ANQGSEA. The CDR3 coding sequence is TGCAGCGTTGGGGACGGGGGTACGCAGTATTTT. Translating gives CSVGDGGTQYF.

Notes on this clone: A junction boundary mismatches the germline segment, possibly from a read error. V usage is TRBV2 and J usage is TRBJ2-7, with 7 bases matching TRBD2. Germline-derived CDR1 and CDR2 are SNHLY and FYNNEI. CDR3 length: 12 amino acids. The CDR3 protein is CAGGRDSYERYF. The CDR3 region has the DNA TGTGCCGGAGGGAGGGACTCCTACGAGCGGTACTTC.